This record looks at one T cell receptor (beta chain) sequence and its context. This clonotype was counted at least ten times. This receptor's antigen is unknown. Qualities for individual bases were not recorded, and no much larger clone is one base off. The data originate from a study of T cells in Graves' hyperthyroidism and ophthalmopathy (dated 2019 in TCRdb). Context from the whole study: Peripheral blood samples were taken at initial diagnosis, before any treatment was given. A discovery cohort of about a hundred patients, 43 with Graves' ophthalmopathy and under 60 with stable Graves' hyperthyroidism, was used to find distinguishing TCR V-J signatures. Prospective prediction of ophthalmopathy was tested in an independent validation cohort consisting of roughly 20 hyperthyroidism patients and more than 15 patients who later progressed to ophthalmopathy. For training and testing, the 100 or so patients in the discovery cohort were randomly divided in a 7:3 ratio. In about 6 Graves' hyperthyroidism patients, the study also compared T-cell repertoires from thyroid tissue with T-cell repertoires from blood. Following sampling, methimazole starting at 30 mg daily was given to hyperthyroidism patients, and high-dose intravenous methylprednisolone was given to ophthalmopathy patients. According to the paper, TCR Vbeta CDR3 sequencing was carried out on approximately 140 peripheral blood samples, which came from approximately 41 ophthalmopathy, some 73 hyperthyroidism and approximately 17 progressor patients.

V loses 2 bases, J loses 1 base, and the germline ends lie 11 bases apart. The CDR3 sequence holds 15 residues, the cysteine and phenylalanine included. CDR3 DNA is the only sequence kept; it has 45 bases, read in frame from the first base. General findings and caveats noted by the study authors: A model built on a 13 V-J signature distinguished ophthalmopathy from stable hyperthyroidism, reaching around 87% sensitivity and 81% to 83% specificity in cross-validation and 80%/75% in testing. Sample size was not statistically predetermined, and blinding of investigators to group allocation was not performed. In validation, the model predicted progression to ophthalmopathy a median of approximately 6.6 months before onset, with about 70% sensitivity and about 75% specificity. Most expanded thyroid clonotypes (frequency above 0.001) were also detected in blood, a finding suggesting that blood repertoires may reflect thyroid immune responses.

TCR beta CDR3 regions were amplified from RNA transcripts. The TCR CDR3 was subjected to a first round of RT-PCR using the HTBI primer set and the Qiagen OneStep RT-PCR kit. The libraries were constructed in a second round of multiplex PCR and then size-selected and purified. Paired-end sequencing of the libraries was performed with 100 bp reads on an Illumina HiSeq2000. As for the original processing: SOAPnuke was used to process the raw data, with reads discarded if the reads contained adapters or uncalled bases, had a mean Phred below 15, or lacked an exact constant-primer or identifier match. COPE v1.2.5 was used to merge high-quality paired reads, and clonotypes were defined as unique nucleotide sequences. MiTCR v1.1 was used to align the clonotypes against IMGT TRBV, TRBD and TRBJ reference segments. Only V-J combinations with frequency above 0.0001, covering 99% to 99.2% of repertoires, were analysed. The TCS score was defined as F50 (clonal expansion) divided by E x V (chaos), with BLOSUM62-based TCRdist calculated between CDR3 peptides within each V-J. Welch's t-statistics and random forest reduced around 520 V-J features to fewer than 15, which were used in a naive Bayes classifier (R e1071). TCRdb reprocessed the public reads (quality trimming at Q25 with fastp, clone calling with MiXCR) and kept in-frame beta chains. Duplicate CDR3 protein sequences are folded into a single record with the most common DNA and genes. TCRdb's processing, not the study's, gives the V and J calls here. Present in this sample are under 700,000 distinct CDR3 sequences, 16% of which were seen just once. Together, the top ten hold 18% of the sample.

Stable Graves' hyperthyroidism was defined as no progression to ophthalmopathy during 18 months of follow-up. Hyperthyroidism patients were aged 18 to 65 years and newly diagnosed, with disease duration of less than 2 months. Any patient with an uncontrolled infection, another autoimmune disease, pregnancy or lactation was excluded. Diagnoses were based on clinical symptoms, serum thyroxine and TRAb, thyroid ultrasound and orbital computed tomography. PBMCs were isolated from 7.5 to 10 ml of fresh peripheral blood by Ficoll-Paque density gradient centrifugation. Total RNA was extracted using Trizol reagent, and RNA quality was assessed on an Agilent 2100 Bioanalyzer.

This clonotype was obtained from a woman younger than 30 with Graves' hyperthyroidism. The rearrangement combines TRBV12-3 or TRBV12-4 with TRBJ1-2, with the D segment identity uncertain. The sample consisted of blood. The CDR3 loop reads CASSLSASHNYGYTF. The nucleotide sequence reads as follows: TGTGCCAGCAGTTTAAGTGCAAGTCATAACTATGGCTACACCTTC.